These 32 T cell receptor beta chains share one sample of origin, sequenced in a study of T cell clones after liver transplantation. Libraries were prepared by immunoSEQ multiplex PCR; TCRdb keeps only in-frame clonotypes and omits some of them. This sample carries roughly 55,000 clones, about 88% of them seen once, and the ten largest clones take about 8.5%. The sequencing used CD4+ T cells from blood, collected before liver transplant. Receptors were obtained from a human donor who received a liver transplant.

DNA for the CDR3: TGTGCCAGCAGCAAGACAGGGGGGAACAATCAGCCCCAGCATTTT. This encodes CASSKTGGNNQPQHF. This chain connects TRBV6-5 to TRBJ1-5; 9 nucleotides match TRBD1. The germline CDR1 and CDR2 sequences are MNHEY and SVGAGI. This CDR3 region has 15 residues. After removal of 6 bases from V and 3 bases from J, the junction contained 6 bases not matched to a gene.

This chain links TRBV28 with TRBJ2-1, with D possibly being TRBD1 or TRBD2 (5 bases each). Trimming left V 3 bases short and J 10 bases short, with 7 bases between. CDR1 is MDHEN, CDR2 SYDVKM, per germline. There are 11 residues in the CDR3. The CDR3 DNA reads TGTGCCAGCAGTTTCAGGGACGAGCAGTTCTTC. Its protein is CASSFRDEQFF.

This clone came up once. V is TRBV28 and J is TRBJ1-1, with D unclear. The CDR3 has 11 amino acids. CDR1 and CDR2 from the germline V gene are MDHEN and SYDVKM. The germline V and J ends were trimmed by 3 bases and 8 bases, with 7 bases remaining between them. The CDR3 protein is CASSLLQEAFF. DNA of the CDR3: TGTGCCAGCAGTTTGCTCCAAGAAGCTTTCTTT.

This clone was detected only once. CDR3 sequence (DNA): TGCGCCAGCAGCCCAGGACTCACTCCTCTTAACACTGAAGCTTTCTTT. Translation: CASSPGLTPLNTEAFF. V gene TRBV4-3 combines with J gene TRBJ1-1; no clear D gene. Germline CDR1 LGHNA, CDR2 YSLEER. The CDR3 spans 16 residues. Trimming took 4 bases from V and 2 from J, leaving 17 bases between them.

The chain carries TRBV11-2 and TRBJ1-6, with D possibly matching TRBD1 (6 bases). The CDR3 runs 18 residues. Germline V gene sequence: CDR1 SGHAT, CDR2 FQNNGV. Trimming pared 5 bases from V and 8 bases from J, leaving 25 bases between. The CDR3 loop reads CASSPRFERVNRDSPLHF. CDR3 DNA: TGTGCCAGCAGCCCTCGATTCGAGAGGGTGAACAGGGATTCACCCCTCCACTTT. The variable domain in full, with the rest retrieved from reference TRBV11-2 and TRBJ1-6, is EAGVAQSPRYKIIEKRQSVAFWCNPISGHATLYWYQQILGQGPKLLIQFQNNGVVDDSQLPKDRFSAERLKGVDSTLKIQPAKLEDSAVYLCASSPRFERVNRDSPLHFGNGTRLTVT.

V is TRBV27 and J is TRBJ2-7; TRBD1 aligns across 7 bases. CDR1 and CDR2 (germline): MNHEY, SMNVEV (reference sequence). The V segment lost 4 bases and the J segment 6 bases; nucleotides outside the gene matches: 15. The CDR3 length is 16 residues. The CDR3 DNA reads as TGTGCCAGCAGTTCAGCCGGGACAGCCCATATCCCCGAGCAGTACTTC. It translates to CASSSAGTAHIPEQYF.

The chain combines TRBV7-2 with TRBJ1-5; possible D gene TRBD1, 5 bases. This CDR3 is 13 amino acids long. Trimming left V 8 bases short and J 7 bases short, with 15 bases between. The V gene's germline CDR1 is SGHTA and CDR2 FQGNSA. DNA for the CDR3: TGTGCCAGCGGCACGGGGCCAGGACAGCCCCAGCATTTT. Its translation: CASGTGPGQPQHF.

This CDR3 is CASSLGFRTYYGYTF. CDR3 bases: TGTGCCAGCAGCTTAGGGTTTCGGACCTACTATGGCTACACCTTC. The rearrangement links TRBV7-2 to TRBJ1-2; D ambiguous. This CDR3 has 15 residues. Germline lookup yields CDR1 SGHTA and CDR2 FQGNSA. Between the trimmed V and J ends, which lost 1 base and 3 bases, there was a span of 12 bases. The variable domain in full, completed from reference TRBV7-2 and TRBJ1-2, reads GAGVSQSPSNKVTEKGKDVELRCDPISGHTALYWYRQSLGQGLEFLIYFQGNSAPDKSGLPSDRFSAERTGGSVSTLTIQRTQQEDSAVYLCASSLGFRTYYGYTFGSGTRLTVV.

This clone was seen at least ten times. The V gene is TRBV7-3, the J gene TRBJ2-6; a possible D gene is TRBD1 (6 bases). This CDR3 is 15 amino acids long. Trimming stripped 5 bases from V and 0 bases from J, with 8 bases between. Looked up from germline, CDR1 is SGHTA and CDR2 is FQGTGA. CDR3 amino acids: CASSPGHSGANVLTF. The CDR3 bases are TGTGCCAGCAGCCCGGGACACTCTGGGGCCAACGTCCTGACTTTC. The full variable domain, rest sourced from reference TRBV7-3 and TRBJ2-6, is GAGVSQTPSNKVTEKGKYVELRCDPISGHTALYWYRQSLGQGPEFLIYFQGTGAADDSGLPNDRFFAVRPEGSVSTLKIQRTERGDSAVYLCASSPGHSGANVLTFGAGSRLTVL.

This clone has only one observation. The chain combines TRBV7-4 with TRBJ2-3, with 8 bases identical to TRBD2. Germline CDR1 reads SGHVT; CDR2 reads SQSDAQ. V shed 2 bases, J shed 2 bases, and the junction held 6 bases outside the gene matches. The CDR3 has 16 amino acids. The CDR3 sequence is CASSLSETSDTDTQYF. As DNA, the CDR3 is TGTGCCAGCAGCTTATCGGAGACTAGCGACACAGATACGCAGTATTTT.

The CDR3, as DNA: TGTGCCAGCAGGCGGGATAGGAACGTCGGGGAGCTGTTTTTT. As protein: CASRRDRNVGELFF. V usage is TRBV6-4 and J usage is TRBJ2-2; possible D gene TRBD2, 6 bases. The germline gives CDR1 MRHNA, CDR2 SNTAGT. Trimming shortened V by 6 bases and J by 7 bases, and 15 bases separated the two germline ends. There are 14 residues in the CDR3.

The J gene is TRBJ2-7, the V gene TRBV18; possible D gene TRBD1, 5 bases. There are 12 residues in the CDR3. CDR1 and CDR2 (germline): KGHSH, LQKENI. V was shortened by 3 bases and J by 5 bases, with 8 bases between the two germline ends. The CDR3 protein is CASSPAGNEQYF. CDR3 bases: TGTGCCAGCTCACCGGCAGGGAACGAGCAGTACTTC.

V usage is TRBV7-2 and J usage is TRBJ2-3, with TRBD1 identical over 10 bases. The CDR3 spans 14 residues. V was clipped by 3 bases and J by 5 bases; unmatched bases: 2. CDR1 is SGHTA and CDR2 is FQGNSA in the germline V gene. The CDR3 DNA is TGTGCCAGCAGCTTTAGGACAGGGGGAGATACGCAGTATTTT. Protein: CASSFRTGGDTQYF.

This clone was counted a few times. CDR3 residues: CASSSQGQGAGANVLTF. The CDR3 region has the DNA TGCGCCAGCAGCTCACAGGGACAGGGGGCTGGGGCCAACGTCCTGACTTTC. The genes are TRBV5-1 and TRBJ2-6; 11 nucleotides agree with TRBD1. The CDR3 sequence is 17 residues long. Per germline, CDR1 SGHRS and CDR2 YFSETQ. V gave up 3 bases and J gave up 2 bases; unmatched junction bases: 4.

This clone showed up just a few times. The chain uses TRBV4-1 and TRBJ1-4, with 7 bases lining up with TRBD1. The CDR3 loop spans 16 amino acids. CDR1 is MGHRA, CDR2 YSYEKL, per germline. V lost 8 bases and J lost 0; bases outside the gene matches: 9. As DNA, the CDR3 is TGCGCCAGCGCCCAAGGGACAGCGCCAACTAATGAAAAACTGTTTTTT. Translated, it gives CASAQGTAPTNEKLFF.

The chain employs TRBV19 and TRBJ2-2; D unclear. From germline, CDR1 is LNHDA and CDR2 SQIVND (reference sequence). The ends were cut back, 1 base at V and 8 bases at J, with 8 bases in the middle. This CDR3 has 13 residues. The CDR3 loop is CASSIAVLGELFF. The CDR3 DNA reads as TGTGCCAGTAGTATAGCAGTACTTGGGGAGCTGTTTTTT. Full variable domain (missing parts from reference TRBV19 and TRBJ2-2): DGGITQSPKYLFRKEGQNVTLSCEQNLNHDAMYWYRQDPGQGLRLIYYSQIVNDFQKGDIAEGYSVSREKKESFPLTVTSAQKNPTAFYLCASSIAVLGELFFGEGSRLTVL.

The chain recombines TRBV7-2 with TRBJ1-6; the D gene is possibly TRBD1 (6 bases). The CDR3 extends over 18 amino acids. V lost 3 bases, J lost 0 bases, and 15 bases lay in between. CDR1 and CDR2 (germline): SGHTA, FQGNSA. The CDR3 loop reads CASSLTGLSSSYNSPLHF. Here the CDR3 DNA reads TGTGCCAGCAGCTTGACAGGACTTTCGAGCTCCTATAATTCACCCCTCCACTTT.

The chain combines TRBV5-4 with TRBJ1-1; D remains unclear. CDR1 is SGHNT and CDR2 is YYREEE in the germline V gene (reference sequence). This CDR3 is 13 amino acids long. Trimming stripped 0 bases from V and 5 bases from J, with 8 bases between. The CDR3: CASSLGPGTEAFF. The CDR3 region has the DNA TGTGCCAGCAGCTTGGGGCCGGGGACTGAAGCTTTCTTT.

The rearrangement links TRBV27 to TRBJ1-3; 8 nucleotides match TRBD1. Trimming removed 7 bases from V and 4 bases from J; junction bases left unmatched: 3. Germline loops: CDR1 MNHEY, CDR2 SMNVEV (reference sequence). CDR3 length equals 13 residues. This chain's CDR3 is CASKGTGGNTIYF. The CDR3, as DNA: TGTGCCAGCAAAGGGACAGGCGGAAACACCATATATTTT.

This chain links TRBV5-1 with TRBJ1-2, with a tentative D call TRBD1 (5 bases). The CDR3 is made up of 13 amino acids. V lost 7 bases to trimming and J lost 8 bases, with 18 bases between them. CDR1 and CDR2 (germline): SGHRS, YFSETQ. The CDR3 DNA reads as TGCGCCAGCTCAAATCAGGGTGCTAGCGGCTACACCTTC. Translation: CASSNQGASGYTF.

The CDR3 DNA sequence: TGTGCCAGCAGCAAAGAAGGGGACCTTGCCGATCAGCCCCAGCATTTT. It encodes CASSKEGDLADQPQHF. V gene TRBV21-1 combines with J gene TRBJ1-5. TRBV21-1 is classified as a pseudogene. The CDR3 runs 16 residues.

The J gene is TRBJ2-1, the V gene TRBV11-1, with 9 bases matching TRBD1. This CDR3 contains 15 residues. Germline V lookup: CDR1 SGHAT, CDR2 FQDESV (reference sequence). The V and J ends lost 5 bases and 7 bases, in that order; junction bases with no gene match: 9. CDR3 in DNA: TGTGCCAGCAGCCGGGGACAGGGAGGAAGGAATGAGCAGTTCTTC. Protein sequence: CASSRGQGGRNEQFF.

This chain uses TRBV18 with TRBJ2-1, with 11 nucleotides matching TRBD2. The CDR3 covers 18 residues. Germline loops: CDR1 KGHSH, CDR2 LQKENI. V gave up 3 bases and J gave up 1 base; unmatched junction bases: 8. The CDR3 DNA reads as TGTGCCAGCTCACCGAGCTTAGCGGGAGGGCCGTCCTACAATGAGCAGTTCTTC. This codes for CASSPSLAGGPSYNEQFF.

The chain is built from TRBV5-1 and TRBJ2-7; 7 bases match TRBD2. Germline CDR1 SGHRS, CDR2 YFSETQ. The CDR3 is 14 residues long. Trimming took 7 bases from V and 6 from J; bases not matched to a gene: 13. The DNA of the CDR3 is TGCGCCAGCGCCAAAACAGCGGGGAGGGGCGAGCAGTACTTC. Its translation is CASAKTAGRGEQYF.

This chain joins TRBV15 and TRBJ2-5; D gene uncertain. Germline V gene sequence: CDR1 LNHNV, CDR2 YYDKDF (reference sequence). CDR3 length equals 13 residues. Trimming stripped 5 bases from V and 3 bases from J, with 10 bases between. CDR3 region: CATSSRAEETQYF. In DNA form, the CDR3 reads TGTGCCACCAGCTCCCGGGCCGAAGAGACCCAGTACTTC.

This chain connects TRBV2 to TRBJ1-4, with no clear D. CDR1 is SNHLY, CDR2 FYNNEI, per germline. This CDR3 comprises 12 residues. Between the trimmed V and J ends, which lost 5 bases and 10 bases, there was a span of 11 bases. The CDR3 region has the DNA TGTGCCAGCAGTAAGGAAGGGTTAAAACTGTTTTTT. Residues: CASSKEGLKLFF.

The chain joins TRBV7-8 to TRBJ1-5, with D perhaps matching TRBD1 (6 bases). From germline, CDR1 is SGHVS and CDR2 FQNEAQ. V was pared by 1 base and J by 6 bases, with 16 bases between. This CDR3 has 16 residues. Here the CDR3 reads CASSLVVWGAGQPQHF. DNA of the CDR3: TGTGCCAGCAGCTTAGTGGTCTGGGGGGCGGGTCAGCCCCAGCATTTT.

The chain carries TRBV6-1 and TRBJ1-2; the D is unclear. The germline gives CDR1 MNHNS, CDR2 SASEGT. V lost 7 bases and J lost 2, with 11 bases in between. The CDR3 consists of 13 residues. CDR3 nucleotide sequence: TGTGCCAGCACTCTCACACCCAACTATGGCTACACCTTC. Encoded protein: CASTLTPNYGYTF.

The chain links TRBV28 to TRBJ2-7; no firm D call. The V end lost 4 bases, the J end lost 9 bases, and 13 bases lay between the germline ends. Germline CDR1 reads MDHEN; CDR2 reads SYDVKM. The CDR3 totals 12 residues. The DNA for the CDR3 is TGTGCCAGCAGTTCGGGTTTACGTGGGCAGTACTTC. As protein: CASSSGLRGQYF.

The chain joins TRBV7-9 to TRBJ2-2, with D uncertain. V gave up 6 bases and J gave up 4 bases, with 9 bases separating them. The germline V gene has CDR1 SEHNR and CDR2 FQNEAQ (reference sequence). The CDR3 totals 13 residues. CDR3 DNA: TGTGCCAGCAGTCTCAGGAGCACCGGGGAGCTGTTTTTT. Encoded protein: CASSLRSTGELFF.

This chain links TRBV29-1 with TRBJ2-5, with a possible D match to TRBD1 (5 bases). CDR3 length: 15 amino acids. Trimming pared 2 bases from V and 0 bases from J, leaving 13 bases between. CDR1 is SQVTM and CDR2 is ANQGSEA in the germline V gene. The CDR3 region has the DNA TGCAGCGTTGAACCTCCGACAGAGTACCAAGAGACCCAGTACTTC. The encoded protein is CSVEPPTEYQETQYF.

In this sample, this clone turned up a few times. The rearrangement uses TRBV5-1 and TRBJ2-3; 7 positions agree with TRBD2. In germline, CDR1 is SGHRS, CDR2 YFSETQ. The CDR3 runs to 15 residues. The ends lost 4 bases at V and 1 base at J; junction bases unmatched: 6. The CDR3 reads CASSQRGDGTDTQYF. Written as DNA, the CDR3 is TGCGCCAGCAGCCAACGGGGGGACGGCACAGATACGCAGTATTTT.